This T cell receptor beta chain emerged from a study of blood T cell repertoires in COVID-19. Participant-given clinical history determined each cohort assignment. TCRdb's table, derived via immunoSEQ multiplex PCR, lists solely in-frame clones and lacks some. The sample lists approximately 400,000 clones; 88% were seen once. Germline CDR1 and CDR2: SGHNT and YYREEE (reference sequence). V dropped 0 bases and J dropped 11 bases, with 11 bases sitting between them. The CDR3 consists of 12 residues. The chain couples TRBV5-4 to TRBJ1-1; D may be TRBD1 (5 bases). The sample comprised PBMCs or T cells enriched from blood (not recorded which). The clonotype originates from a woman younger than 30 who had recovered from COVID-19. The CDR3 nucleotides read TGTGCCAGCAGCTTGGGTGTGGGGGGGGCTTTCTTT. It is translated as CASSLGVGGAFF.